The rows below give T cell receptor beta chains drawn from one sample of a study of cytomegalovirus exposure and HLA in healthy donors. TCRdb's copy holds only in-frame clones and misses some; the assay was immunoSEQ multiplex PCR. This sample carries 140,000 or so clones, about 79% of them seen once, and the ten largest clones take about 1.7%. Sample: PBMCs. These TCRs come from a woman aged 25 to 39 in good health and CMV-seronegative. The CDR3 runs from the conserved cysteine through the conserved F or W. Clone size is stated in some rows and not others, as once, few, many or a class when expanded.

v_call | cdr3_length | clone_size | cdr3_aa
TRBV2 | 12 | . | CARALSLYGYTF
TRBV5-5 | 15 | . | CASSLVTVQNSPLHF
TRBV2 | 14 | . | CASRYNSGTGELFF
TRBV6-1 | 15 | . | CASSPMGTGNSPLHF
TRBV27 | 14 | once | CASMGPTENTEAFF
TRBV6-1 | 15 | . | CASSEGGGGPSEQYF
TRBV5-4 | 14 | once | CASSLEAGKETQYF
TRBV9 | 15 | . | CASSVVSASTDTQYF
TRBV5-4 | 16 | . | CASSLGRAGGQETQYF
TRBV7-3 | 13 | . | CASSTDRNYGYTF
TRBV10-1 | 18 | once | CASSEEVDPGFPGNTIYF
TRBV4-2 | 16 | . | CASSQDQAGGHRTQYF
TRBV10-3 | 16 | . | CAISEPDPRAARGAFF
TRBV6-1 | 15 | few | CASSDWSGGNQPQHF
TRBV4-2 | 14 | . | CASSQTTKGNEQFF
TRBV30 | 13 | . | CAWSSGGGQPQHF
TRBV28 | 13 | . | CASSRNRGSASFF
TRBV29-1 | 16 | . | CSVGQRDRGFLAEAFF
TRBV15 | 13 | . | CATSWNLGDGYTF
TRBV6-5 | 14 | once | CASSYTGESGELFF
TRBV2 | 12 | . | CASTTSNYGYTF
TRBV19 | 13 | . | CASSPGGDTEAFF
TRBV2 | 15 | . | CASSVRDRGSYEQYF
TRBV11-2 | 14 | once | CASSPGQGGYGYTF
TRBV2 | 16 | . | CASSDPGTSPYNEQFF
TRBV4-1 | 14 | . | CASSQADTYNEQFF
TRBV19 | 16 | . | CASSIGRGYTNEKLFF
TRBV6-1 | 13 | . | CASSGTSSYEQYF